One sample yielded the 8 T cell receptor beta chains listed below, sequenced in a study of blood T cell repertoires in COVID-19. Clones were sequenced by immunoSEQ multiplex PCR, and TCRdb holds only the in-frame ones, with some missing. The sample contains 180,000 or so clones, about 90% of which appear only once. Material for sequencing was peripheral blood. These receptors were taken from a man aged 50-60 years with acute or convalescent COVID-19.

The chain links TRBV27 to TRBJ1-1; 7 positions agree with TRBD1. The CDR3 is made up of 15 amino acids. J gave up 2 bases and V 5 bases, and 8 bases lay outside the gene matches. CDR1 and CDR2 (germline): MNHEY, SMNVEV (reference sequence). CDR3 sequence: CASSKSTGVNTEAFF. As DNA, the CDR3 is TGTGCCAGCAGTAAATCCACAGGGGTTAACACTGAAGCTTTCTTT.

The chain couples TRBV5-1 to TRBJ2-1; possibly TRBD2 for D (5 bases). Germline CDR1 and CDR2: SGHRS and YFSETQ. The CDR3 has 16 amino acids. V lost 0 bases, J lost 4 bases, and 14 bases lay in between. CDR3 residues: CASSLVFRGYYNEQFF. DNA for the CDR3: TGCGCCAGCAGCTTGGTTTTCCGCGGGTATTACAATGAGCAGTTCTTC.

This sequence joins TRBV18 and TRBJ2-5, with 13 positions matching TRBD2. Germline values: CDR1 KGHSH, CDR2 LQKENI. The CDR3 is 15 amino acids. V gave up 5 bases and J gave up 5 bases; unmatched junction bases: 5. The CDR3 region has the DNA TGTGCCAGCTCAACTGCGACTAGCGGGAGGGAGACCCAGTACTTC. Residues: CASSTATSGRETQYF.

V gene TRBV10-3 combines with J gene TRBJ2-1, with 15 bases lining up with TRBD2. The length of the CDR3 is 18 residues. V lost 0 bases to trimming and J lost 0 bases; unmatched junction nucleotides: 0. CDR1 ENHRY and CDR2 SYGVKD come from the germline V gene. The CDR3 nucleotides read TGTGCCATCAGTGAGTCGGGACTAGCGGGAGGCTCCTACAATGAGCAGTTCTTC. Translating it yields CAISESGLAGGSYNEQFF.

The chain links TRBV5-1 to TRBJ1-2; 8 bases are shared with TRBD1. This CDR3 contains 16 residues. Trimming removed 6 bases from V and 0 bases from J; junction bases left unmatched: 10. Germline-derived CDR1 and CDR2 are SGHRS and YFSETQ. CDR3 sequence: CASKKTGAGANYGYTF. The CDR3 DNA reads as TGCGCCAGCAAAAAGACAGGGGCCGGAGCTAACTATGGCTACACCTTC.

This clone showed up just a few times. This chain joins TRBV28 and TRBJ1-1; D unresolved. With 5 bases removed from V and 4 bases from J, the gap between germline ends came to 8 bases. The germline V gene encodes CDR1 MDHEN and CDR2 SYDVKM. This CDR3 is built from 12 residues. The CDR3 is CASSRAGTEAFF. The DNA for the CDR3 is TGTGCCAGCAGTCGGGCGGGCACTGAAGCTTTCTTT.

This chain connects TRBV25-1 to TRBJ1-1, with D perhaps matching TRBD1 (6 bases). The V gene's germline CDR1 is MGHDK and CDR2 SYGVNS. Trimming removed 3 bases from V and 0 bases from J, with 11 bases in between. The CDR3 totals 15 residues. The CDR3 region has the DNA TGTGCCAGCAGTGATGACAGGAACCTGAACACTGAAGCTTTCTTT. Amino acid sequence: CASSDDRNLNTEAFF.

The chain is built from TRBV5-1 and TRBJ1-5, with TRBD1 matching over 7 bases. The CDR3 extends over 18 amino acids. V lost 6 bases to trimming and J lost 0 bases; unmatched junction nucleotides: 15. Looked up from germline, CDR1 is SGHRS and CDR2 is YFSETQ. The DNA of the CDR3 is TGCGCCAGCACCCGAAACAGGGGTTGGAGGCATAGCAATCAGCCCCAGCATTTT. Translated: CASTRNRGWRHSNQPQHF. Complete variable domain (other parts from reference TRBV5-1 and TRBJ1-5): KAGVTQTPRYLIKTRGQQVTLSCSPISGHRSVSWYQQTPGQGLQFLFEYFSETQRNKGNFPGRFSGRQFSNSRSEMNVSTLELGDSALYLCASTRNRGWRHSNQPQHFGDGTRLSIL.